Listed here are 9 T cell receptor beta chains from one sample, sequenced in a study of blood T cell repertoires in COVID-19 (dated by TCRdb to about 2020). The library was built by means of the immunoSEQ multiplex PCR assay. In its TCRdb copy, this immuneACCESS table keeps in-frame sequences only and misses some clones. Where compared with another copy, unresolved V genes explain less than half of these, and the others have no known cause. This sample lists 450,000 or so clones; 80% to 95% were detected once. Roughly 0.66% of the sample is in the top ten clones. Sequences were obtained from PBMCs or T cells enriched from blood (not recorded which). The source is a man aged 18 to 30 who had recovered from COVID-19.

The chain couples TRBV7-3 to TRBJ2-5; D perhaps matches TRBD2 (6 bases). The ends were cut back, 2 bases at V and 4 bases at J, with 8 bases in the middle. The CDR3 length is 13 residues. The V gene's germline CDR1 is SGHTA and CDR2 FQGTGA. CDR3 residues: CASSLGGRETQYF. The CDR3 coding sequence is TGTGCCAGCAGCTTAGGAGGGAGAGAGACCCAGTACTTC. Variable domain in full (rest from reference TRBV7-3 and TRBJ2-5): GAGVSQTPSNKVTEKGKYVELRCDPISGHTALYWYRQSLGQGPEFLIYFQGTGAADDSGLPNDRFFAVRPEGSVSTLKIQRTERGDSAVYLCASSLGGRETQYFGPGTRLLVL.

V usage is TRBV19 and J usage is TRBJ1-3, with 9 bases lining up with TRBD1. The germline V gene encodes CDR1 LNHDA and CDR2 SQIVND (reference sequence). With 4 bases clipped from V and 2 bases from J, the junction kept 6 bases outside the gene matches. This CDR3 region has 16 residues. The CDR3 coding sequence is TGTGCCAGTAGTAACGGACAGGGGATCCCTGGAAACACCATATATTTT. It codes for CASSNGQGIPGNTIYF.

The chain links TRBV28 to TRBJ1-3; 8 positions match TRBD1. The V gene's germline CDR1 is MDHEN and CDR2 SYDVKM. The CDR3 runs to 15 residues. V lost 8 bases and J lost 1; bases outside the gene matches: 7. CDR3 protein: CASYPGGLSGNTIYF. In DNA, the CDR3 is TGTGCCAGCTACCCAGGGGGCCTTTCTGGAAACACCATATATTTT.

Concerning this clone: The sample holds other DNA sequences that translate to the same CDR3. J is TRBJ1-1 and V is TRBV11-2; no definite D call. The ends were cut back, 3 bases at V and 1 base at J, with 6 bases in the middle. Germline V lookup: CDR1 SGHAT, CDR2 FQNNGV. CDR3 length equals 13 residues. The CDR3 spells CASSLRENTEAFF. CDR3 bases: TGTGCCAGCAGCTTGAGGGAGAACACTGAAGCTTTCTTT.

The rearrangement joins TRBV19 to TRBJ1-3; D uncertain. Germline assignment: CDR1 LNHDA and CDR2 SQIVND (reference sequence). Trimming cost V 8 bases and J 4 bases, with 9 bases left between them. This CDR3 has 12 amino acids. CDR3 nucleotides: TGTGCCAGTTCAGTTCCGGGAAACACCATATATTTT. It yields the protein CASSVPGNTIYF.

The chain joins TRBV19 to TRBJ1-1, with D maybe TRBD1 (6 bases). Deletions cut 3 bases from V and 4 bases from J, with 15 bases between. The CDR3 has 15 amino acids. Germline V gene sequence: CDR1 LNHDA, CDR2 SQIVND (reference sequence). The chain's CDR3 is CASSIETGVGTEAFF. In nucleotides, the CDR3 is TGTGCCAGTAGTATCGAGACAGGAGTAGGCACTGAAGCTTTCTTT.

The rearrangement joins TRBV7-9 to TRBJ1-6; D may be TRBD1 (5 bases). CDR1 is SEHNR and CDR2 is FQNEAQ in the germline V gene (reference sequence). Trimming stripped 5 bases from V and 6 bases from J, with 11 bases between. CDR3 size: 14 residues. This CDR3 reads CASSPQGANSPLHF. The DNA of the CDR3 is TGTGCCAGCAGCCCGCAAGGGGCTAATTCACCCCTCCACTTT.

The V call is TRBV10-1, the J call TRBJ2-1; 8 bases agree with TRBD2. CDR3 length: 17 amino acids. V trimming: 2 bases; J trimming: 1 base; junction bases outside the gene matches: 7. CDR1 is WNHNN, CDR2 SYGVQD, per germline (reference sequence). DNA for the CDR3: TGCGCCAGCAGTGAGGCCGGGAGGGCCGGGTCCTACAATGAGCAGTTCTTC. This codes for CASSEAGRAGSYNEQFF.

V gene TRBV12-3 or TRBV12-4 combines with J gene TRBJ2-4, with D possibly TRBD2 on 5 matching bases. The CDR3 consists of 11 residues. Trimming cost V 8 bases and J 8 bases, with 10 bases left between them. CDR3 loop: CASGEMYIQYF. The CDR3 bases are TGTGCCAGCGGGGAGATGTACATTCAGTACTTC.